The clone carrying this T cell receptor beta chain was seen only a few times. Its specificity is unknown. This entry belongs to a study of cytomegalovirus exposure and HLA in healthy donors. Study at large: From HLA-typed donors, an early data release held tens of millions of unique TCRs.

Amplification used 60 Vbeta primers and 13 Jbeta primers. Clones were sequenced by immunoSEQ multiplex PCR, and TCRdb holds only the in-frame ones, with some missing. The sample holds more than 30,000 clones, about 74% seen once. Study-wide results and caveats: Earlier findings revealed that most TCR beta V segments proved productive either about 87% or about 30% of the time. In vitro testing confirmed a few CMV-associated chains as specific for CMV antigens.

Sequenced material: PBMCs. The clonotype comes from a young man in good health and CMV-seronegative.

In nucleotides, the CDR3 is TGTGCCAGCAGTTTATCGACAGGGGTTCATGGCTACACCTTC. Its protein product is CASSLSTGVHGYTF. The chain combines TRBV27 with TRBJ1-2; 8 bases agree with TRBD1. V dropped 0 bases and J dropped 6; count of bases not matched to a gene: 3. The CDR3 has 14 amino acids. Germline loops: CDR1 MNHEY, CDR2 SMNVEV (reference sequence).